The rows below give T cell receptor beta chains drawn from one sample of a study of blood T cell repertoires in COVID-19. TCRdb's copy holds only in-frame clones and misses some; the assay was immunoSEQ multiplex PCR. The sample shows around 150,000 clones, around 91% of them seen only once. Material for sequencing was peripheral blood. Receptor source: a woman aged 55-69 years with active COVID-19. Both conserved end residues are part of each CDR3. D genes are given only for firm matches.

TRBD1	TRBJ2-2	TRBV6-2/TRBV6-3	TGTGCCAGCAGTTACCCCGGACAGGAGCTGAACACCGGGGAGCTGTTTTTT	CASSYPGQELNTGELFF
TRBD1	TRBJ2-5	TRBV12-3/TRBV12-4	TGTGCCAGCAAGGGGGCTAGGATAGAGACCCAGTACTTC	CASKGARIETQYF
TRBD2	TRBJ2-7	TRBV5-1	TGCGCCAGCAGCGCCTTAGCGGGGCGATTATACGAGCAGTACTTC	CASSALAGRLYEQYF
NA	TRBJ2-2	TRBV27	TGTGCCAGCAGCTCTACGACTGCACACACCGGGGAGCTGTTTTTT	CASSSTTAHTGELFF
NA	TRBJ1-5	TRBV21-1	TGTGCCAGCAGCAAAGCCCCCCCTACCCTCAGCAATCAGCCCCAGCATTTT	CASSKAPPTLSNQPQHF
TRBD1	TRBJ1-2	TRBV24-1	TGTGCCACCAGTGATTACACGGGATTCGACAGGGATTATAAGGGCTACACCTTC	CATSDYTGFDRDYKGYTF
TRBD1	TRBJ2-1	TRBV6-1	TGTGCCAGCAGTGAGGGACAGGGAACCTACAATGAGCAGTTCTTC	CASSEGQGTYNEQFF
TRBD2	TRBJ2-1	TRBV7-3	TGTGCCAGCAGCTTCATTACCGGGACTAGAAGGCCCAATGAGCAGTTCTTC	CASSFITGTRRPNEQFF
TRBD2	TRBJ2-1	TRBV5-1	TGCGCCAGCAGCTTGGCGACTAGCGGGAGGATTCTAAGCTCCTACAATGAGCAGTTCTTC	CASSLATSGRILSSYNEQFF
NA	TRBJ2-7	TRBV5-6	TGTGCCAGCAGCTTGAGCGGACAGCCCTACGAGCAGTACTTC	CASSLSGQPYEQYF